The 14 T cell receptor beta chains below were found in one sample sequenced in a study of T cell responses to AZD1222 COVID-19 vaccine (TCRdb year 2021). Library construction relied on the immunoSEQ multiplex PCR assay. TCRdb took over this immuneACCESS table, retaining in-frame rearrangements with V and J assigned. Such tables are incomplete; in checked studies, under half of the missing clones stem from an unresolved V gene, and the remainder is unexplained. This sample gives about 160,000 clones in total; roughly 90% of them show up just once. The ten largest clonotypes hold 3.3% of the sample. What this sample's time point label stands for: about 28 days (+/-7) after the second vaccine dose. Material: peripheral blood, obtained 28 days after the second AZD1222 dose. The receptors derive from an adult who received the AZD1222 COVID-19 vaccine.

The V call is TRBV24-1, the J call TRBJ2-1; 11 nucleotides align to TRBD2. CDR1 is KGHDR and CDR2 is SFDVKD in the germline V gene. The CDR3 is 17 amino acids. Losses at the gene ends were 3 bases for V and 3 bases for J; bases not matched to a gene: 6. The CDR3 DNA reads as TGTGCCACCAGTGATACAACTAGCGGGAGCGTCTACAATGAGCAGTTCTTC. Encoded protein: CATSDTTSGSVYNEQFF.

This chain connects TRBV5-1 to TRBJ2-7; tentative D call: TRBD1 (7 bases). V lost 9 bases to trimming and J lost 6 bases, with 19 bases between them. Germline CDR1 is SGHRS and CDR2 is YFSETQ. The CDR3 runs to 13 residues. CDR3 amino acids: CATGETGRFEQYF. The DNA of the CDR3 is TGCGCCACCGGGGAGACAGGGAGGTTCGAGCAGTACTTC.

This sequence joins TRBV29-1 and TRBJ1-1; D not resolved. Germline V gene lookup returns CDR1 SQVTM and CDR2 ANQGSEA. V shed 5 bases and J shed 5 bases, with 6 bases lying between them. The CDR3 runs 10 residues. The CDR3 sequence is CSVHSTEAFF. The CDR3, as DNA: TGCAGCGTTCACAGTACTGAAGCTTTCTTT.

This rearrangement joins TRBV19 to TRBJ2-7, with D possibly TRBD2 on 6 matching bases. V lost 3 bases and J 6 bases, leaving 12 bases between the germline ends. The CDR3 sequence is 13 residues long. Germline loops: CDR1 LNHDA, CDR2 SQIVND (reference sequence). The CDR3 DNA reads as TGTGCCAGTAGTATGGCTAGCGAGGGCGAGCAGTACTTC. Protein sequence: CASSMASEGEQYF. The entire variable domain, with the rest obtained from reference TRBV19 and TRBJ2-7, is as follows: DGGITQSPKYLFRKEGQNVTLSCEQNLNHDAMYWYRQDPGQGLRLIYYSQIVNDFQKGDIAEGYSVSREKKESFPLTVTSAQKNPTAFYLCASSMASEGEQYFGPGTRLTVT.

V usage is TRBV6-5 and J usage is TRBJ1-1; D possibly corresponds to TRBD1 (6 bases). The CDR3 runs 13 residues. The V and J ends lost 2 bases and 5 bases respectively, with 9 bases between them. The germline V gene has CDR1 MNHEY and CDR2 SVGAGI. CDR3 sequence: CASSYDRLTEAFF. In nucleotides, the CDR3 is TGTGCCAGCAGTTACGACAGGCTAACTGAAGCTTTCTTT.

V usage is TRBV5-4 and J usage is TRBJ1-2, with 9 nucleotides matching TRBD1. The germline V gene encodes CDR1 SGHNT and CDR2 YYREEE (reference sequence). The CDR3 is 16 residues long. J gave up 8 bases and V 1 base, and 12 bases lay outside the gene matches. Written as DNA, the CDR3 is TGTGCCAGCAGCTTGTATGCGACAGGGGGGTCTGGCGGCTACACCTTC. This gives the protein CASSLYATGGSGGYTF. Full variable domain (rest looked up from reference TRBV5-4 and TRBJ1-2): ETGVTQSPTHLIKTRGQQVTLRCSSQSGHNTVSWYQQALGQGPQFIFQYYREEENGRGNFPPRFSGLQFPNYSSELNVNALELDDSALYLCASSLYATGGSGGYTFGSGTRLTVV.

This chain uses TRBV5-1 with TRBJ1-1; D uncertain. The CDR3 runs to 13 residues. Trimming left V 4 bases short and J 1 base short, with 8 bases between. Germline lookup yields CDR1 SGHRS and CDR2 YFSETQ. CDR3 in DNA: TGCGCCAGCAGCACCAGAGGGAACACTGAAGCTTTCTTT. Encoded protein: CASSTRGNTEAFF.

The rearrangement links TRBV7-2 to TRBJ1-6; D gene uncertain. Germline CDR1 SGHTA, CDR2 FQGNSA. The ends were cut back, 5 bases at V and 7 bases at J, with 15 bases in the middle. This CDR3 comprises 15 residues. The CDR3 spells CASSPRSLQNSPLHF. CDR3 in DNA: TGTGCCAGCAGCCCCCGATCATTACAAAATTCACCCCTCCACTTT. The whole variable domain, remainder taken from reference TRBV7-2 and TRBJ1-6, is GAGVSQSPSNKVTEKGKDVELRCDPISGHTALYWYRQSLGQGLEFLIYFQGNSAPDKSGLPSDRFSAERTGGSVSTLTIQRTQQEDSAVYLCASSPRSLQNSPLHFGNGTRLTVT.

The V and J genes are TRBV30 and TRBJ2-3; 7 bases align to TRBD2. Trimming cost V 0 bases and J 4 bases; bases outside gene matches: 4. The CDR3 has 14 amino acids. Germline lookup yields CDR1 GTSNPN and CDR2 SVGIG (reference sequence). The CDR3 spells CAWSVGGNADTQYF. DNA for the CDR3: TGTGCCTGGAGTGTGGGGGGGAACGCAGATACGCAGTATTTT. The full variable domain, in which reference TRBV30 and TRBJ2-3 provide the parts outside the CDR3, is SQTIHQWPATLVQPVGSPLSLECTVEGTSNPNLYWYRQAAGRGLQLLFYSVGIGQISSEVPQNLSASRPQDRQFILSSKKLLLSDSGFYLCAWSVGGNADTQYFGPGTRLTVL.

This clone was seen only a few times. CDR3 residues: CASSDWTGLAKRLAKNIQYF. CDR3 nucleotide sequence: TGTGCCAGCAGTGACTGGACGGGACTAGCGAAGCGATTAGCCAAAAACATTCAGTACTTC. The chain has TRBV2 and TRBJ2-4; 10 bases are a match to TRBD2. Germline CDR1 SNHLY, CDR2 FYNNEI. The V gene end was trimmed by 3 bases and the J gene end by 0 bases; junction bases not matched to a gene: 14. There are 20 residues in the CDR3.

The rearrangement uses TRBV7-2 and TRBJ1-3, with D possibly TRBD1 on 5 matching bases. The V gene lost 2 bases and the J gene lost 6 bases, with 17 bases spanning the gap. The CDR3 consists of 16 residues. CDR1 and CDR2 (germline): SGHTA, FQGNSA. The DNA of the CDR3 is TGTGCCAGCAGCTTATTCGGCAGGGTCGTCGAAAACACCATATATTTT. Its translation is CASSLFGRVVENTIYF.

Notes on this clone: One junction end disagrees with the germline gene, perhaps due to a read error. The chain couples TRBV7-7 to TRBJ2-1; the D gene could be TRBD1 or TRBD2 (5 bases each). Germline-derived CDR1 and CDR2 are SSHAT and FNYEAQ (reference sequence). This CDR3 has 14 amino acids. CDR3 protein: CASSLILGHNEQFF. The CDR3 nucleotides are TGTGCTAGCAGTTTAATTCTGGGACACAATGAGCAGTTCTTC.

The chain uses TRBV12-3 or TRBV12-4 and TRBJ2-2; tentatively, D is TRBD2 (5 bases). The ends were cut back, 8 bases at V and 1 base at J, with 5 bases in the middle. The CDR3 spans 12 residues. CDR3 sequence (DNA): TGTGCCAGCGGACTGAACACCGGGGAGCTGTTTTTT. This encodes CASGLNTGELFF.

This clone was detected only once. The chain carries TRBV30 and TRBJ1-6, with a weak D call TRBD1 (6 bases). Germline assignment: CDR1 GTSNPN and CDR2 SVGIG (reference sequence). V dropped 5 bases and J dropped 8 bases, with 13 bases sitting between them. The CDR3 covers 13 residues. The CDR3 is CAWGETGHSPLHF. The CDR3 DNA is TGTGCCTGGGGAGAGACAGGACATTCACCCCTCCACTTT.